This TCR beta chain was found in a study of shared clonotypes between healthy human individuals. General observations from the study: Rarefaction revealed incomplete sorted-subset sequencing despite large depth.

V lost 3 bases and J lost 3, with 21 bases in between. The CDR3 runs 18 residues. CDR1 is LNHDA, CDR2 SQIVND, per germline (reference sequence). Repertoires were generated with immunoSEQ multiplex PCR, while TCRdb's copy carries only in-frame clones and drops some. The repertoire holds roughly 2.1 million clones, with 93% as singletons. CD45RO-negative, CCR7-selected cells formed the naive CD8 fraction, which excluded terminally differentiated effector memory CD45RA+ cells. All the donors were Caucasian adults who lived in Nashville, Tennessee. As to this clone: Its antigen is not identified.

The rearrangement links TRBV19 to TRBJ2-1; D unresolved. The sample comprised naive CD8+ T cells from PBMCs. The receptor was derived from a man younger than 35 in good health. Some clones in this sample may be carry-over from other donors' samples. CDR3 residues: CASSIGTGSTVFYNEQFF. In DNA, the CDR3 is TGTGCCAGTAGTATTGGCACTGGCTCCACCGTCTTCTACAATGAGCAGTTCTTC.